This record looks at one T cell receptor (beta chain) sequence and its context. The junction shows a germline mismatch at one end, possibly a read error. This entry comes from a study of CD8 T cells in Susac syndrome. RNA was extracted with the RNeasy kit, and a quantity of about 0.45 to 1 ug was reverse transcribed using random hexamers. Amplification of TCR beta CDR3 across 54 Vbeta and 13 Jbeta was performed with immunoSEQ multiplex PCR. TCRdb processed the immunoSEQ multiplex PCR reads anew with MiXCR; each CDR3 protein has one entry. Here the sample spans 250,000 to 300,000 distinct CDR3 sequences, approximately 85% being singletons. In germline, CDR1 is MDHEN, CDR2 SYDVKM. This CDR3 contains 19 residues. The multiple sclerosis controls comprised treatment-naive patients whose relapsing-remitting disease was stable or active. The authors negatively isolated CD8+ and CD4+ T cells and FACS-enriched TEMRA cells.

The clonotype originates from a human donor with multiple sclerosis. This chain joins TRBV28 and TRBJ1-5; tentatively, D is TRBD1 (6 bases). The sequencing input was CD8+ T cells from PBMCs. The DNA of the CDR3 is TGTGCCAGCAGTTTACTCGATACCCTTGGGACACAGAGCACTCAGCCCCAGCATTTT. Amino acids: CASSLLDTLGTQSTQPQHF.